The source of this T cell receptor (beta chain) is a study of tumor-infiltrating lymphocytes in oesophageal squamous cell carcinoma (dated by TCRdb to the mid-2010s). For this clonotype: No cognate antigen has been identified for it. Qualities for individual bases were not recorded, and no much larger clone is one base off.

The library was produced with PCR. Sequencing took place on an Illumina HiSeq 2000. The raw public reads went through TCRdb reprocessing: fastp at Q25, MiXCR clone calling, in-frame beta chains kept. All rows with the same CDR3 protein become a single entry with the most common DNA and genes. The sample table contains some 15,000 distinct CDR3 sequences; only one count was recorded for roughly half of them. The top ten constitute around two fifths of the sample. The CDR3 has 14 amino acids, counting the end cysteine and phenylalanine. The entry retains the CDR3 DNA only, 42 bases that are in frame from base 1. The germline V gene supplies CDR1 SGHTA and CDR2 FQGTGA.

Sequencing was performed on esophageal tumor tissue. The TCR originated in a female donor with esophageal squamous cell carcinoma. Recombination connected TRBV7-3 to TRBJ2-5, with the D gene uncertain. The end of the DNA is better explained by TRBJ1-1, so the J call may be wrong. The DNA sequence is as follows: TGTGCCAGCAGTTTGGCAGGCATGAACACTGAAGCTTTCTTT. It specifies CASSLAGMNTEAFF.